This entry lists 26 T cell receptor beta chains sequenced from one sample in a study of blood T cells in healthy people across ages. Primers used in a second PCR of roughly 6 to 12 cycles were a sample-barcoded 5' primer and a J-beta primer mix. TCRdb called the 5' RACE reads again in MiXCR, with one record for every CDR3 protein. The sample contains some 1.7 million distinct CDR3 sequences, approximately 30% of which appear only once. Sequences were obtained from blood. These TCRs come from a woman in her twenties or thirties in good health.

J is TRBJ2-1 and V is TRBV7-6; D gene uncertain. Germline CDR1 and CDR2: SGHVS and FNYEAQ. The CDR3 is 13 residues long. V was pared by 1 base and J by 7 bases, with 8 bases between. The CDR3 loop is CASSLETTNEQFF. Written as DNA, the CDR3 is TGTGCCAGCAGCTTAGAAACGACGAATGAGCAGTTCTTC.

The chain joins TRBV6-2 or TRBV6-3 to TRBJ2-1; D call uncertain. This CDR3 region has 13 residues. Germline V CDR1 and CDR2: MNHEY, SVGEGT. Trimming took 1 base from V and 7 from J, leaving 8 bases between them. The CDR3 region is CASSYLAENEQFF. The CDR3 region has the DNA TGTGCCAGCAGTTACTTGGCAGAGAATGAGCAGTTCTTC.

The chain combines TRBV10-3 with TRBJ2-3; TRBD2 aligns across 10 bases. CDR1 ENHRY and CDR2 SYGVKD come from the germline V gene. V lost 6 bases to trimming and J lost 3 bases; unmatched junction nucleotides: 3. The length of the CDR3 is 14 residues. As DNA, the CDR3 is TGTGCCATCAGGAGCGGGGGGGCGACAGATACGCAGTATTTT. Translated, it gives CAIRSGGATDTQYF.

V is TRBV5-1 and J is TRBJ2-7; D gene ambiguous. Per germline, CDR1 SGHRS and CDR2 YFSETQ. This CDR3 comprises 14 residues. The V end lost 5 bases, the J end lost 0 bases, and 12 bases lay between the germline ends. DNA for the CDR3: TGCGCCAGCAGTTCTACGACAAACTCCTACGAGCAGTACTTC. This sequence encodes CASSSTTNSYEQYF.

This chain uses TRBV4-3 with TRBJ2-7, with TRBD2 identical over 7 bases. Germline V lookup: CDR1 LGHNA, CDR2 YSLEER. This CDR3 has 16 amino acids. The junction had 6 bases not matched to a gene; V was cut back by 1 base and J by 0 bases. Written as DNA, the CDR3 is TGCGCCAGCAGCCAAGGTGGCGGGAGAAGCTCCTACGAGCAGTACTTC. Its translation is CASSQGGGRSSYEQYF.

The chain has TRBV7-2 and TRBJ1-5; a weak D match, TRBD1 (5 bases). V was shortened by 4 bases and J by 4 bases, with 8 bases between the two germline ends. The CDR3 loop spans 13 amino acids. Germline V lookup: CDR1 SGHTA, CDR2 FQGNSA. CDR3 coding DNA: TGTGCCAGCAGCTACAGGCCTAATCAGCCCCAGCATTTT. This codes for CASSYRPNQPQHF.

Many counts were recorded for this clonotype. The gene calls are TRBV5-1 and TRBJ2-7; D is perhaps TRBD1 or TRBD2 (6 bases each). The CDR3 contains 14 residues. CDR1 and CDR2 (germline): SGHRS, YFSETQ. With 7 bases removed from V and 5 bases from J, the gap between germline ends came to 19 bases. CDR3 residues: CASQSYGGGNEQYF. DNA of the CDR3: TGCGCCAGCCAGTCCTACGGGGGCGGAAACGAGCAGTACTTC.

The J gene is TRBJ1-2, the V gene TRBV14; 8 positions match TRBD1. CDR1 SGHDN and CDR2 FVKESK come from the germline V gene. V shed 9 bases and J 8 bases; nucleotides not matched to a gene: 14. This CDR3 comprises 14 residues. The CDR3 sequence: CARSFRRTGQGYTF. The CDR3 DNA reads TGTGCCAGGAGTTTCCGACGGACAGGGCAAGGCTACACCTTC.

The CDR3 spells CASTTGEETQYF. The CDR3 DNA sequence: TGTGCCAGCACCACGGGGGAAGAGACCCAGTACTTC. The chain is built from TRBV6-2 or TRBV6-3 and TRBJ2-5; maybe TRBD2 (6 bases). The CDR3 runs 12 residues. Germline lookup yields CDR1 MNHEY and CDR2 SVGEGT. The germline V and J ends were trimmed by 7 bases and 3 bases, with 9 bases remaining between them.

This clonotype occurred many times. The chain uses TRBV7-8 and TRBJ2-3, with 8 bases aligning to TRBD2. In germline, CDR1 is SGHVS, CDR2 FQNEAQ. Losses at the gene ends were 6 bases for V and 5 bases for J; bases not matched to a gene: 10. The CDR3 length is 15 residues. The CDR3 region has the DNA TGTGCCAGCAGTCAACGACAGCGGGAGATAGATACGCAGTATTTT. Its translation is CASSQRQREIDTQYF.

V usage is TRBV12-5 and J usage is TRBJ1-2; D not certain. Trimming pared 0 bases from V and 0 bases from J, leaving 8 bases between. The CDR3 loop spans 15 amino acids. The germline gives CDR1 LGHNT, CDR2 FRNRAP. CDR3: CASGLVGRTNYGYTF. The CDR3 nucleotides read TGTGCTAGTGGTTTGGTGGGTCGAACTAACTATGGCTACACCTTC. The whole variable domain, remainder taken from reference TRBV12-5 and TRBJ1-2, is DARVTQTPRHKVTEMGQEVTMRCQPILGHNTVFWYRQTMMQGLELLAYFRNRAPLDDSGMPKDRFSAEMPDATLATLKIQPSEPRDSAVYFCASGLVGRTNYGYTFGSGTRLTVV.

This clonotype occurred a few times. The chain employs TRBV5-5 and TRBJ2-1; D gene uncertain. Germline loops: CDR1 SGHKS, CDR2 YYEKEE (reference sequence). V was trimmed by 4 bases and J by 0 bases, leaving 11 bases between them. The CDR3 runs 15 residues. The DNA of the CDR3 is TGTGCCAGCAGCCCCTGGGCTAGCTCCTACAATGAGCAGTTCTTC. It is translated as CASSPWASSYNEQFF.

This clonotype was counted at least ten times. V usage is TRBV18 and J usage is TRBJ2-7, with 8 bases matching TRBD1. The CDR3 is made up of 14 amino acids. V gave up 5 bases and J gave up 4 bases; unmatched junction bases: 7. Germline lookup yields CDR1 KGHSH and CDR2 LQKENI. The CDR3 nucleotides are TGTGCCAGCTCAGCAGACAGGGGCAAGTACGAGCAGTACTTC. Its translation is CASSADRGKYEQYF.

This clonotype has more than one count but fewer than ten. V and J are TRBV5-1 and TRBJ2-1; TRBD2 matches at 12 bases. In germline, CDR1 is SGHRS, CDR2 YFSETQ. V shed 1 base, J shed 8 bases, and the junction held 4 bases outside the gene matches. The CDR3 is 15 residues long. The CDR3 DNA is TGCGCCAGCAGCTTGAACCTAGCGGGGGGGTATGAGCAGTTCTTC. Translation gives CASSLNLAGGYEQFF.

This clonotype showed up just a few times. The chain couples TRBV27 to TRBJ2-7; D perhaps matches TRBD2 (6 bases). The CDR3 covers 14 residues. Trimming removed 6 bases at V and 0 bases at J, with 12 bases between. Germline CDR1 reads MNHEY; CDR2 reads SMNVEV (reference sequence). The CDR3 loop reads CASRPLANSYEQYF. CDR3 bases: TGTGCCAGCAGGCCCCTAGCGAACTCCTACGAGCAGTACTTC.

This clonotype was seen a handful of times. This sequence joins TRBV6-5 and TRBJ1-5; D remains ambiguous. This CDR3 is 12 amino acids long. CDR1 and CDR2 (germline): MNHEY, SVGAGI. V lost 5 bases, J lost 5 bases, and 7 bases lay in between. Here the CDR3 reads CASSARYQPQHF. CDR3 coding DNA: TGTGCCAGCAGTGCAAGATATCAGCCCCAGCATTTT.

On this clonotype: Given the absence of the conserved phenylalanine or tryptophan at the CDR3 end, a read error is likely. The chain is built from TRBV5-1 and TRBJ2-5, with 8 bases fitting TRBD2. Germline CDR1 SGHRS, CDR2 YFSETQ. The V gene end was trimmed by 0 bases and the J gene end by 5 bases; junction bases not matched to a gene: 6. CDR3 length: 15 residues. The CDR3 loop is CASSLAVAGLETQYC. CDR3 sequence (DNA): TGCGCCAGCAGCTTGGCAGTAGCGGGACTGGAGACCCAGTACTGC.

This clonotype was detected many times. The chain links TRBV6-5 to TRBJ2-1; weak D call: TRBD2 (6 bases). Germline loops: CDR1 MNHEY, CDR2 SVGAGI. The CDR3 has 15 residues. V was shortened by 0 bases and J by 7 bases, with 13 bases between the two germline ends. The CDR3 sequence: CASSYSRSGGNEQFF. In DNA, the CDR3 is TGTGCCAGCAGTTACTCGCGAAGCGGAGGGAATGAGCAGTTCTTC.

A word on this clonotype: An end of the junction does not agree with germline; a read error may underlie this. Written as DNA, the CDR3 is TGCAGTGTGGGGGGCGGGTCCTACGATGAGCAGTTCTTC. Translation: CSVGGGSYDEQFF. V is TRBV20-1 and J is TRBJ2-1; D is possibly TRBD1 or TRBD2 (6 bases each). The CDR3 runs 13 residues. From germline, CDR1 is DFQATT and CDR2 SNEGSKA (reference sequence).

The V call is TRBV6-1, the J call TRBJ2-3; the D call may be TRBD1 or TRBD2 (5 bases each). The CDR3 loop spans 16 amino acids. Germline CDR1 is MNHNS and CDR2 is SASEGT. Trimming removed 6 bases from V and 7 bases from J, with 23 bases in between. The CDR3, as DNA: TGTGCCAGCAGCACCGAACCGGGACCCCCGAGGAATACGCAGTATTTT. Its protein is CASSTEPGPPRNTQYF.

Comments on this clonotype: The conserved final phenylalanine or tryptophan is absent from the CDR3, which likely points to a read error. This chain joins TRBV5-1 and TRBJ2-2; perhaps TRBD1 as D (6 bases). The CDR3 is 15 residues long. Looked up from germline, CDR1 is SGHRS and CDR2 is YFSETQ. Trimming stripped 0 bases from V and 1 base from J, with 7 bases between. Here the CDR3 DNA reads TGCGCCAGCAGCTTGGGACAGGAGAACACCGGGGAGCTGTTTTTG. This sequence encodes CASSLGQENTGELFL.

Many counts were recorded for this clonotype. The chain couples TRBV18 to TRBJ2-5, with 8 bases fitting TRBD2. The CDR3 extends over 15 amino acids. V lost 3 bases and J lost 2; bases outside the gene matches: 5. Germline V gene data show CDR1 as KGHSH and CDR2 as LQKENI. The CDR3 coding sequence is TGTGCCAGCTCACCTAATAGCGGGGATCAAGAGACCCAGTACTTC. It specifies CASSPNSGDQETQYF.

This clonotype was counted a few times. The CDR3 DNA reads as TGTGCCAGCAGTGAATACAGCCTCAAACAGTATTTT. Protein: CASSEYSLKQYF. The V and J genes are TRBV25-1 and TRBJ2-3, with D uncertain. Germline V gives CDR1 MGHDK, CDR2 SYGVNS. V lost 0 bases and J lost 12, with 10 bases in between. The CDR3 runs 12 residues. Filled out from reference TRBV25-1 and TRBJ2-3, the complete variable domain reads EADIYQTPRYLVIGTGKKITLECSQTMGHDKMYWYQQDPGMELHLIHYSYGVNSTEKGDLSSESTVSRIRTEHFPLTLESARPSHTSQYLCASSEYSLKQYFGPGTRLTVL.

V is TRBV28 and J is TRBJ2-7; D is unclear. The length of the CDR3 is 15 residues. Germline CDR1 MDHEN, CDR2 SYDVKM. Trimming removed 5 bases from V and 3 bases from J, with 17 bases in between. The CDR3 loop reads CASSSPHTSNYEQYF. The CDR3 coding sequence is TGTGCCAGCAGTAGTCCCCACACCTCCAACTACGAGCAGTACTTC. Filled out from reference TRBV28 and TRBJ2-7, the complete variable domain reads DVKVTQSSRYLVKRTGEKVFLECVQDMDHENMFWYRQDPGLGLRLIYFSYDVKMKEKGDIPEGYSVSREKKERFSLILESASTNQTSMYLCASSSPHTSNYEQYFGPGTRLTVT.

The chain carries TRBV12-3 or TRBV12-4 and TRBJ1-2; 7 nucleotides align to TRBD1. V trimming: 1 base; J trimming: 7 bases; junction bases outside the gene matches: 6. The CDR3 consists of 14 residues. The CDR3 nucleotides read TGTGCCAGCAGTTTAGTGAGGGGGCAAGGTGGCTACACCTTC. Translation gives CASSLVRGQGGYTF.

This clonotype was seen repeatedly, ten times or more. The chain has TRBV6-5 and TRBJ2-1, with TRBD1 matching over 11 bases. V lost 6 bases to trimming and J lost 0 bases; unmatched junction nucleotides: 7. This CDR3 spans 17 amino acids. From germline, CDR1 is MNHEY and CDR2 SVGAGI. The DNA of the CDR3 is TGTGCCAGCAGCATTCAGGGACAGGGGGGCTCCTACAATGAGCAGTTCTTC. Encoded protein: CASSIQGQGGSYNEQFF.